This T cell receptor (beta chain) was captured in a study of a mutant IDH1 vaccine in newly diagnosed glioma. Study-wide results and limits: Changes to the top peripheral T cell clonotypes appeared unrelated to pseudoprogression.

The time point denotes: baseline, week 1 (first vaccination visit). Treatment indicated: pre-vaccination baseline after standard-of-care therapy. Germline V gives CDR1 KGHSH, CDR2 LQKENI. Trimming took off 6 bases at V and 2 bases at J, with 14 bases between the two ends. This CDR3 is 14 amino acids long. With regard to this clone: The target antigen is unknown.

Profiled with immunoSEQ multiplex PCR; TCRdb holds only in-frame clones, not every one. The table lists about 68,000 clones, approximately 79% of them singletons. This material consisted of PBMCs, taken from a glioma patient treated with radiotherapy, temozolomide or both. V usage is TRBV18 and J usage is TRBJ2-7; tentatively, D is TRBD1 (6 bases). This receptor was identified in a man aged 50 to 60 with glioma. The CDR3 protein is CASSPGTTTYEQYF. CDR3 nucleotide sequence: TGTGCCAGCTCTCCCGGGACAACTACCTACGAGCAGTACTTC.